A single sample gave rise to the 20 T cell receptor beta chains below, sequenced in a study of cytomegalovirus exposure and HLA in healthy donors. Profiled with immunoSEQ multiplex PCR; TCRdb holds only in-frame clones, not every one. The sample lists more than 200,000 clones, 87% seen once, with approximately 12% in the top ten. The sample comprised PBMCs. These receptors all come from a man between 18 and 35 years old in good health and CMV-seropositive.

V and J are TRBV11-3 and TRBJ2-2; D could derive from TRBD1 or TRBD2 (5 bases each). Per the germline V gene, CDR1 is SGHNT and CDR2 is YENEEA. The CDR3 loop spans 16 amino acids. The V gene lost 4 bases and the J gene lost 0 bases, with 12 bases spanning the gap. CDR3 protein: CASSSSSGPNTGELFF. In nucleotides, the CDR3 is TGTGCCAGCAGCTCCTCCTCGGGGCCGAACACCGGGGAGCTGTTTTTT. The complete variable domain, with remaining parts taken from reference TRBV11-3 and TRBJ2-2, reads EAGVVQSPRYKIIEKKQPVAFWCNPISGHNTLYWYLQNLGQGPELLIRYENEEAVDDSQLPKDRFSAERLKGVDSTLKIQPAELGDSAVYLCASSSSSGPNTGELFFGEGSRLTVL.

There are a few counts of this clone. The chain uses TRBV15 and TRBJ1-2; D may be TRBD1 (6 bases). V dropped 5 bases and J dropped 0 bases, with 10 bases sitting between them. The germline V gene has CDR1 LNHNV and CDR2 YYDKDF (reference sequence). The CDR3 totals 14 residues. The CDR3, as DNA: TGTGCCACCAGCGGCCCAGGGGCTAACTATGGCTACACCTTC. Its translation is CATSGPGANYGYTF.

In this sample, this clone turned up a few times. V gene TRBV5-1 combines with J gene TRBJ2-3; tentative D call: TRBD2 (6 bases). CDR1 is SGHRS, CDR2 YFSETQ, per germline. Trimming removed 1 base from V and 0 bases from J, with 9 bases in between. The CDR3 has 15 residues. The CDR3 reads CASSLWGTSTDTQYF. DNA of the CDR3: TGCGCCAGCAGCTTGTGGGGGACTAGCACAGATACGCAGTATTTT.

This sequence joins TRBV5-1 and TRBJ2-5; 7 nucleotides agree with TRBD1. Per germline, CDR1 SGHRS and CDR2 YFSETQ. The CDR3 is made up of 14 amino acids. V lost 4 bases and J lost 2; bases outside the gene matches: 5. CDR3 sequence: CASSLQGQQETQYF. Here the CDR3 DNA reads TGCGCCAGCAGCCTTCAGGGACAGCAAGAGACCCAGTACTTC.

The V and J genes are TRBV2 and TRBJ1-1; 9 bases agree with TRBD1. This CDR3 spans 14 amino acids. CDR1 is SNHLY and CDR2 is FYNNEI in the germline V gene. V dropped 4 bases and J dropped 5; count of bases not matched to a gene: 5. The CDR3 is CASSARDRATEAFF. The CDR3 nucleotides read TGTGCCAGCAGTGCCCGGGACAGGGCTACTGAAGCTTTCTTT.

This chain connects TRBV27 to TRBJ2-2; no firm D call. CDR3 size: 14 residues. In germline, CDR1 is MNHEY, CDR2 SMNVEV (reference sequence). V gave up 3 bases and J gave up 5 bases, with 10 bases separating them. The CDR3 DNA follows: TGTGCCAGCAGTTTCTTCTCGGTAACCGGGGAGCTGTTTTTT. Amino acids: CASSFFSVTGELFF.

The rearrangement uses TRBV7-2 and TRBJ1-3; TRBD1 might be the D (6 bases). This CDR3 region has 16 residues. V was shortened by 2 bases and J by 0 bases, with 11 bases between the two germline ends. CDR1 and CDR2 from the germline V gene are SGHTA and FQGNSA. In nucleotides, the CDR3 is TGTGCCAGCAGCTTACTGACAGGATACTCTGGAAACACCATATATTTT. Translating gives CASSLLTGYSGNTIYF. Supplemented by reference TRBV7-2 and TRBJ1-3, the full variable domain reads GAGVSQSPSNKVTEKGKDVELRCDPISGHTALYWYRQSLGQGLEFLIYFQGNSAPDKSGLPSDRFSAERTGGSVSTLTIQRTQQEDSAVYLCASSLLTGYSGNTIYFGEGSWLTVV.

The chain uses TRBV30 and TRBJ1-5, with D unclear. The CDR3 loop spans 13 amino acids. The germline CDR1 and CDR2 sequences are GTSNPN and SVGIG (reference sequence). V lost 2 bases, J lost 7 bases, and 12 bases lay in between. CDR3 in amino acids: CAWSQIIGQPQHF. In DNA form, the CDR3 reads TGTGCCTGGAGTCAAATTATCGGGCAGCCCCAGCATTTT.

The chain combines TRBV29-1 with TRBJ2-3; D not certain. This CDR3 comprises 13 residues. V shed 1 base and J shed 6 bases, with 11 bases lying between them. Germline lookup yields CDR1 SQVTM and CDR2 ANQGSEA. The CDR3 coding sequence is TGCAGCGTTGAAGGGACGTCGCCGGATACGCAGTATTTT. Translation: CSVEGTSPDTQYF.

The rearrangement joins TRBV7-9 to TRBJ2-1; the match to TRBD2 covers 12 bases. The CDR3 is made up of 17 amino acids. CDR1 is SEHNR and CDR2 is FQNEAQ in the germline V gene (reference sequence). V was pared by 3 bases and J by 8 bases, with 11 bases of the junction left unmatched. The CDR3 DNA is TGTGCCAGCAGCTTTATCCCTAGGACTAGCGGGACCCATGAGCAGTTCTTC. Its translation: CASSFIPRTSGTHEQFF.

This clone showed up just a few times. This chain joins TRBV7-9 and TRBJ2-7; TRBD1 might be the D (5 bases). The CDR3 loop spans 11 amino acids. Germline CDR1 reads SEHNR; CDR2 reads FQNEAQ (reference sequence). Trimming pared 8 bases from V and 4 bases from J, leaving 9 bases between. The CDR3 coding sequence is TGTGCCAGCGAACAGGAGTACGAGCAGTACTTC. Translated, it gives CASEQEYEQYF.

In its sample, this clone was seen a few times. The CDR3 nucleotides read TGTGCCAGCAGCTCCCGTTTGGGGGCAGATACGCAGTATTTT. Its translation: CASSSRLGADTQYF. The V call is TRBV7-9, the J call TRBJ2-3; the D gene could be TRBD1 or TRBD2 (5 bases each). Trimming shortened V by 4 bases and J by 4 bases, and 12 bases separated the two germline ends. Germline V lookup: CDR1 SEHNR, CDR2 FQNEAQ (reference sequence). The CDR3 contains 14 residues.

The rearrangement joins TRBV18 to TRBJ1-2; 7 positions match TRBD1. Germline-derived CDR1 and CDR2 are KGHSH and LQKENI. V lost 5 bases to trimming and J lost 6 bases; unmatched junction nucleotides: 6. The CDR3 spans 13 residues. CDR3 nucleotides: TGTGCCAGCTCATCACAGGGGTTCGATGGCTACACCTTC. Protein: CASSSQGFDGYTF.

V is TRBV6-4 and J is TRBJ2-1; possible D gene TRBD1, 6 bases. CDR3 length: 15 residues. Germline CDR1 reads MRHNA; CDR2 reads SNTAGT. V was pared by 3 bases and J by 0 bases, with 9 bases between. The CDR3 sequence is CASSERGGSYNEQFF. The CDR3 DNA reads TGTGCCAGCAGTGAAAGAGGGGGCTCCTACAATGAGCAGTTCTTC.

The V gene is TRBV6-1, the J gene TRBJ2-7; tentatively, D is TRBD1 (6 bases). Trimming cost V 6 bases and J 0 bases, with 12 bases left between them. The CDR3 covers 14 residues. Germline values: CDR1 MNHNS, CDR2 SASEGT. The CDR3 nucleotides read TGTGCCAGCAGACAGGGCGAGTCCTCCTACGAGCAGTACTTC. Protein: CASRQGESSYEQYF.

V is TRBV7-9 and J is TRBJ1-3; 7 bases are a match to TRBD1. The trim removed 4 bases at V and 2 bases at J, leaving 8 bases unmatched. CDR3 length: 16 amino acids. CDR1 is SEHNR, CDR2 FQNEAQ, per germline (reference sequence). As DNA, the CDR3 is TGTGCCAGCAGCTCATTAGCGACAGGGCCTGGAAACACCATATATTTT. Protein: CASSSLATGPGNTIYF. Drawing the rest from reference TRBV7-9 and TRBJ1-3, the complete variable domain is DTGVSQNPRHKITKRGQNVTFRCDPISEHNRLYWYRQTLGQGPEFLTYFQNEAQLEKSRLLSDRFSAERPKGSFSTLEIQRTEQGDSAMYLCASSSLATGPGNTIYFGEGSWLTVV.

The chain employs TRBV7-9 and TRBJ2-2; D uncertain. The V gene lost 5 bases and the J gene lost 8 bases, with 12 bases spanning the gap. Per germline, CDR1 SEHNR and CDR2 FQNEAQ (reference sequence). This CDR3 spans 13 amino acids. This CDR3 is CASSPTWVGELFF. CDR3 nucleotide sequence: TGTGCCAGCAGCCCAACTTGGGTTGGGGAGCTGTTTTTT.

J is TRBJ2-3 and V is TRBV6-4; TRBD2 aligns across 10 bases. J lost 0 bases, V lost 2 bases, and 2 bases had no gene match. Germline CDR1 and CDR2: MRHNA and SNTAGT. This CDR3 spans 16 amino acids. CDR3 sequence (DNA): TGTGCCAGCAGTGACGGGACTAGCGCGAGCACAGATACGCAGTATTTT. This gives the protein CASSDGTSASTDTQYF.

The chain uses TRBV7-9 and TRBJ2-1; the D gene is possibly TRBD1 (5 bases). The CDR3 spans 14 residues. CDR1 SEHNR and CDR2 FQNEAQ come from the germline V gene (reference sequence). Trimming pared 1 base from V and 4 bases from J, leaving 8 bases between. The CDR3 DNA sequence: TGTGCCAGCAGCTTAGTAACAGGATACAATGAGCAGTTCTTC. Translation: CASSLVTGYNEQFF.

The gene calls are TRBV5-1 and TRBJ1-2, with 10 bases that match TRBD1. CDR3 length equals 14 residues. V dropped 0 bases and J dropped 8; count of bases not matched to a gene: 4. Germline V lookup: CDR1 SGHRS, CDR2 YFSETQ. The CDR3 protein is CASSLEGQGRGYTF. Here the CDR3 DNA reads TGCGCCAGCAGCTTGGAGGGACAGGGGCGAGGCTACACCTTC.